These T cell receptor beta chains were read from a single sample in a study of PD-1 blockade in mismatch repair-deficient tumors. The method was immunoSEQ multiplex PCR; TCRdb's version includes in-frame clones alone and lacks a portion of them. The sample contains about 68,000 clones, 70% to 80% of which appear only once. The material sequenced was peripheral blood, taken 2 weeks after starting pembrolizumab. These receptors came from an adult with mismatch repair-deficient cancer. Each CDR3 is given with its conserved first and last residue. The order of the fields is V gene, D gene, J gene, clone size, CDR3 length, CDR3 protein, CDR3 DNA. A D gene is named only where the DNA matches it firmly. Part of the rows lack a size; the others show once, few, many or a class for expanded clones.

>TRBV6-5|.|TRBJ2-6|.|15
CASSYGKVGANVLTF
TGTGCCAGCAGTTACGGGAAGGTTGGGGCCAACGTCCTGACTTTC
>TRBV4-3|.|TRBJ2-6|.|18
CASSQGTSGAPGANVLTF
TGCGCCAGCAGCCAAGGTACGTCAGGGGCGCCAGGGGCCAACGTCCTGACTTTC
>TRBV6-6|.|TRBJ1-2|.|13
CASSYLDSYGYTF
TGTGCCAGCAGTTACCTGGACAGCTATGGCTACACCTTC
>TRBV27|TRBD2|TRBJ2-1|.|16
CASRTGQREGYNEQFF
TGTGCCAGCCGTACCGGCCAGCGGGAGGGGTACAATGAGCAGTTCTTC
>TRBV11-2|.|TRBJ1-5|.|13
CASSGDRNQPQHF
TGTGCCAGCAGCGGAGACAGAAATCAGCCCCAGCATTTT
>TRBV19|TRBD1|TRBJ2-7|.|15
CASSRNRGEDYEQYF
TGTGCCAGTAGTAGAAACAGGGGGGAGGATTACGAGCAGTACTTC
>TRBV18|.|TRBJ1-1|.|18
CASSPQWTFEVMNTEAFF
TGTGCCAGCTCACCACAGTGGACATTTGAAGTTATGAACACTGAAGCTTTCTTT
>TRBV7-3|.|TRBJ2-7|.|13
CASSFQGSYEQYF
TGTGCCAGCAGCTTCCAGGGCTCCTACGAGCAGTACTTC
>TRBV4-1|TRBD1|TRBJ1-2|.|15
CASSSPGQGRYGYTF
TGCGCCAGCAGCTCCCCCGGACAGGGGAGGTATGGCTACACCTTC
>TRBV7-6|.|TRBJ2-3|.|16
CASSLAGTTSTDTQYF
TGTGCCAGCAGCTTAGCCGGGACGACGAGCACAGATACGCAGTATTTT
>TRBV5-1|TRBD2|TRBJ2-5|.|16
CASSLVLAGGPETQYF
TGCGCCAGCAGCTTGGTCCTAGCGGGAGGGCCCGAGACCCAGTACTTC
>TRBV11-2|.|TRBJ2-7|.|14
CASSLNILAHEQYF
TGTGCCAGCAGCTTAAATATTTTGGCTCACGAGCAGTACTTC
>TRBV6-6|.|TRBJ2-7|.|12
CASTLDGYEQYF
TGTGCCAGCACTCTGGACGGCTACGAGCAGTACTTC
>TRBV29-1|.|TRBJ1-2|.|14
CSVREDTGGYGYTF
TGCAGCGTCCGCGAAGACACTGGGGGGTATGGCTACACCTTC
>TRBV28|.|TRBJ1-5|.|18
CASIPLGQTLYSNQPQHF
TGTGCCAGCATCCCCTTGGGACAAACCCTTTATAGCAATCAGCCCCAGCATTTT
>TRBV5-4|TRBD1|TRBJ1-2|.|15
CASIPGQGLGYGYTF
TGTGCCAGCATCCCGGGACAGGGGCTGGGCTATGGCTACACCTTC
>TRBV7-5|.|TRBJ2-3|.|18
CARKPGVAGQPSTDTQYF
TGTGCCAGAAAGCCCGGGGTAGCGGGGCAACCTAGCACAGATACGCAGTATTTT
>TRBV7-9|TRBD1|TRBJ1-5|few|16
CASSLTGGLGNQPQHF
TGTGCCAGCAGCTTGACAGGGGGTTTGGGCAATCAGCCCCAGCATTTT
>TRBV6-5|TRBD1|TRBJ1-1|once|14
CASSRGQGLPEAFF
TGTGCCAGCAGTAGGGGACAGGGGTTGCCTGAAGCTTTCTTT
>TRBV5-1|.|TRBJ2-4|.|15
CASSLDSGAKNIQYF
TGCGCCAGCAGCCTAGACAGTGGAGCCAAAAACATTCAGTACTTC
>TRBV19|.|TRBJ1-5|.|15
CASAAGTIGNQPQHF
TGTGCCAGCGCCGCAGGGACTATTGGCAATCAGCCCCAGCATTTT
>TRBV27|TRBD1|TRBJ1-2|.|14
CASTSDRVGYGYTF
TGTGCCAGCACTTCGGACAGGGTTGGCTATGGCTACACCTTC
>TRBV29-1|TRBD1|TRBJ1-2|few|12
CSVVTGRYGYTF
TGCAGCGTTGTGACAGGGAGGTATGGCTACACCTTC
>TRBV29-1|.|TRBJ2-5|.|12
CSVESSQETQYF
TGCAGCGTTGAATCCAGCCAAGAGACCCAGTACTTC
>TRBV29-1|.|TRBJ2-1|.|9
CSVDYEQFF
TGCAGCGTTGATTATGAGCAGTTCTTC
>TRBV15|.|TRBJ2-5|.|16
CATSRDRGGVQQTQYF
TGTGCCACCAGCAGAGATCGGGGCGGGGTTCAACAGACCCAGTACTTC
>TRBV19|TRBD1|TRBJ2-2|.|14
CASSGQGGTGELFF
TGTGCCAGCTCGGGACAGGGGGGGACCGGGGAGCTGTTTTTT